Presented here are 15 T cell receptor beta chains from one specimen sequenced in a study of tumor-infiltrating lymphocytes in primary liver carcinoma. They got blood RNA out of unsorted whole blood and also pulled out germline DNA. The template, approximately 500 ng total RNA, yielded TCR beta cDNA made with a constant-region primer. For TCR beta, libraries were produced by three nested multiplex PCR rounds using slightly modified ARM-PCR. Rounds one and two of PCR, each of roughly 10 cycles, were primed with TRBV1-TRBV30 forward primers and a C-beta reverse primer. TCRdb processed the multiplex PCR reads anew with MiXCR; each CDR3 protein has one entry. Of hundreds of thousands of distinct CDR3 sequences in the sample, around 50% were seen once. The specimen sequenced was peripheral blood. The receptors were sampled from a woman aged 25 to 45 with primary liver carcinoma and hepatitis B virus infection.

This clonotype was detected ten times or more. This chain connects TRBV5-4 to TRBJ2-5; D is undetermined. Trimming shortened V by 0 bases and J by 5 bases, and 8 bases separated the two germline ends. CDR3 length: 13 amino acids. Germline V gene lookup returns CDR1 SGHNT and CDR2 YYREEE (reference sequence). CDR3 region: CASSLESRETQYF. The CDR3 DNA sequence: TGTGCCAGCAGCTTGGAAAGCAGGGAGACCCAGTACTTC. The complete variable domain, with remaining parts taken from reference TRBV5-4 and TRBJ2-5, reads ETGVTQSPTHLIKTRGQQVTLRCSSQSGHNTVSWYQQALGQGPQFIFQYYREEENGRGNFPPRFSGLQFPNYSSELNVNALELDDSALYLCASSLESRETQYFGPGTRLLVL.

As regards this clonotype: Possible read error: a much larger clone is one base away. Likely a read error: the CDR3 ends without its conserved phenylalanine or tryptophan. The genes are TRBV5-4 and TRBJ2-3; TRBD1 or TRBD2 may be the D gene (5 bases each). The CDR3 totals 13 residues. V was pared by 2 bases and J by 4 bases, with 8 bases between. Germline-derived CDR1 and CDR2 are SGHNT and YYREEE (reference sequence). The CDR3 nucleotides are TGTGCCAGCAGCTTCGAGGGGCCAGATACGCAGTATTAT. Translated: CASSFEGPDTQYY.

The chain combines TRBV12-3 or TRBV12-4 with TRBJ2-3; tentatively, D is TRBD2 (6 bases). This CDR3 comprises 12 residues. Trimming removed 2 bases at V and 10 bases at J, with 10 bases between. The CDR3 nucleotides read TGTGCCAGCAGTTTATTGAAGCGGGCGCAGTATTTT. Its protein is CASSLLKRAQYF.

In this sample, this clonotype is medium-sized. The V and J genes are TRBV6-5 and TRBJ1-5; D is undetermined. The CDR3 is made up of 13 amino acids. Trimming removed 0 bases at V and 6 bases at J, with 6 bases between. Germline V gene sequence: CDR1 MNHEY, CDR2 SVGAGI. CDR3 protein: CASSYSRGQPQHF. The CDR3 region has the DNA TGTGCCAGCAGTTACTCGAGAGGTCAGCCCCAGCATTTT.

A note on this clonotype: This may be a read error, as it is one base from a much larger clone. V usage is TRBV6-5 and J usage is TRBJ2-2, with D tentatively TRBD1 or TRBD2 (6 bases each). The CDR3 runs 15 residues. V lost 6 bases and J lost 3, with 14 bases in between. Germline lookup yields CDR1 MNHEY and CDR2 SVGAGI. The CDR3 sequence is CASRGRRGDTGELFF. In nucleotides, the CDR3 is TGTGCCAGCAGAGGTCGGAGGGGGGACACCGGGGAGCTGTTTTTT.

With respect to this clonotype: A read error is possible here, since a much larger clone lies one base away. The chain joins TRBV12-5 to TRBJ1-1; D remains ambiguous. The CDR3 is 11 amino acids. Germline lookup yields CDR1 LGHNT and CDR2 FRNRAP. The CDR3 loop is CASDLFTEAFF. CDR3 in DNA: TGTGCTAGTGATTTGTTCACTGAAGCTTTCTTT. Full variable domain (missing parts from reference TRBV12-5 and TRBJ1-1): DARVTQTPRHKVTEMGQEVTMRCQPILGHNTVFWYRQTMMQGLELLAYFRNRAPLDDSGMPKDRFSAEMPDATLATLKIQPSEPRDSAVYFCASDLFTEAFFGQGTRLTVV.

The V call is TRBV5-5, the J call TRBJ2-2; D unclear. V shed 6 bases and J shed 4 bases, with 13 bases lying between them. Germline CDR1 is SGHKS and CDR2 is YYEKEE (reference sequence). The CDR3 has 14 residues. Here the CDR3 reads CASIREVATGELFF. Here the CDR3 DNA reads TGTGCCAGCATCCGAGAGGTGGCCACCGGGGAGCTGTTTTTT.

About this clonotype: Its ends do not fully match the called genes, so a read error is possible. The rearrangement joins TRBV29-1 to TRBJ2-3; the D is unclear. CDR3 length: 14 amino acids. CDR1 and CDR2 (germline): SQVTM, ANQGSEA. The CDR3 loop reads CSTSSGEFTETQYF. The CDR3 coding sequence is TGCAGCACCAGTAGTGGGGAATTTACAGAAACGCAGTATTTT.

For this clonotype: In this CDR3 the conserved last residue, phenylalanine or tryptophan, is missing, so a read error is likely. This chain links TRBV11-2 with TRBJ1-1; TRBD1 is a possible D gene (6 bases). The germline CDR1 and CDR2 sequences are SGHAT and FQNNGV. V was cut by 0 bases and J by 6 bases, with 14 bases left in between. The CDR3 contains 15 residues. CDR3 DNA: TGTGCCAGCAGCTTAGAGGCTGGGGGCCTCGCTGAAGCTTTCTAT. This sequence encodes CASSLEAGGLAEAFY.

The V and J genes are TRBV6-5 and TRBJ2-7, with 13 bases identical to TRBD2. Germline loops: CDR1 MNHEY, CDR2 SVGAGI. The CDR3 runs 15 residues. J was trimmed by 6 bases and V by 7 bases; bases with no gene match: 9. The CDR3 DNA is TGTGCCAGCAATTTACTAGCGGGAGGGCCGGGCGAGCAGTACTTC. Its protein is CASNLLAGGPGEQYF.

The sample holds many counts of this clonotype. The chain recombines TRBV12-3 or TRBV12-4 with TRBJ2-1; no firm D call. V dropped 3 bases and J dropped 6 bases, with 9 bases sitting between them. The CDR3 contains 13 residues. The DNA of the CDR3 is TGTGCCAGCAGTTTCCGGCGGCGCAATGAGCAGTTCTTC. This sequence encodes CASSFRRRNEQFF.

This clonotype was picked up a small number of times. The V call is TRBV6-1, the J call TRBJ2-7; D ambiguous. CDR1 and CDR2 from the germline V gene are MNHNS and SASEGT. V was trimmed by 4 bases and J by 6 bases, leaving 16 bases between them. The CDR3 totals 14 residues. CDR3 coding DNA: TGTGCCAGCAGTGGGAGTTTCTTGTTGGGCGAGCAGTACTTC. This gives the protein CASSGSFLLGEQYF.

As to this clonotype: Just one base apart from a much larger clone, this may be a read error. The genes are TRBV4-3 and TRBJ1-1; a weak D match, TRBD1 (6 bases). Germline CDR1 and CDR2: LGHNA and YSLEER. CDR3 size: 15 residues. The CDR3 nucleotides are TGCGCCAGCAGGCAAGTTTGGGGGGACATCACTGAAGCTTTCTTT. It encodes CASRQVWGDITEAFF.

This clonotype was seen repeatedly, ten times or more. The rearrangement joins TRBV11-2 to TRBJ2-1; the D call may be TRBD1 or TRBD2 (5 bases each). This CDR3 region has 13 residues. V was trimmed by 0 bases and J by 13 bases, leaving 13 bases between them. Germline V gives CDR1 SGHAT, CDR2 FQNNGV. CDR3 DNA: TGTGCCAGCAGCTTAGACCGAGACCGGGACCAGTTCTTC. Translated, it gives CASSLDRDRDQFF.

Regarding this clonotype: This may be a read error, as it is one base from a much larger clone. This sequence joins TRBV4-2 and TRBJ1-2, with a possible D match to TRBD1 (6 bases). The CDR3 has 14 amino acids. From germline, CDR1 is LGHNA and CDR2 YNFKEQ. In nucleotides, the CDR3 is TGTGTCAGCAGCCAAGCGATGGGGGCGCGGGGCTACACCTTC. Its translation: CVSSQAMGARGYTF.